The 8 T cell receptor beta chains below were found in one sample sequenced in a study of spatial heterogeneity in lung cancer (dated by TCRdb to between 2018 and 2021). Their recognized antigens are unknown. Libraries were built with 5' RACE. For sequencing, a NextSeq 500 was employed. Starting from the raw public reads, TCRdb applied fastp trimming at Q25, assembled clones with MiXCR and retained in-frame beta chains. Identical CDR3 proteins give one entry, which carries the most common genes and DNA. The sample table records over 15,000 distinct CDR3 sequences; approximately 9.7% of these occur just once. The top ten hold less than 25% of the sample. In the paper's terms, the time point label means: sample taken at primary tumor resection. Results and caveats for the whole study, not just this receptor: The tumor nonsynonymous mutation count correlated with the number of expanded intratumoral alpha and beta TCRs.

The sample was lung tumor tissue, taken at surgery. The receptors stem from a female donor with early-stage non-small cell lung cancer.

At least ten counts were recorded for this clonotype. This beta chain is a stray read from a library made for alpha chains; its abundance is not meaningful. The chain has TRBV7-2 and TRBJ2-5; D call uncertain. CDR1 SGHTA and CDR2 FQGNSA come from the germline V gene. V lost 6 bases to trimming and J lost 1 base, with 9 bases between them. This CDR3 has 13 amino acids. CDR3: CASSSRVQETQYF. CDR3 nucleotide sequence: TGTGCCAGCAGTTCAAGGGTCCAAGAGACCCAGTACTTC.

This clonotype was detected only a few times. Within a library made for alpha chains, this beta chain is off target, and its count is uninformative. The chain has TRBV5-1 and TRBJ2-1; 9 nucleotides line up with TRBD2. CDR3 length: 15 amino acids. Germline V lookup: CDR1 SGHRS, CDR2 YFSETQ. J gave up 3 bases and V 3 bases, and 4 bases lay outside the gene matches. The CDR3 DNA reads as TGCGCCAGCAGCTCTCAGCGGGGGGACTACAATGAGCAGTTCTTC. Protein product: CASSSQRGDYNEQFF. The variable domain in full, with the rest retrieved from reference TRBV5-1 and TRBJ2-1, is KAGVTQTPRYLIKTRGQQVTLSCSPISGHRSVSWYQQTPGQGLQFLFEYFSETQRNKGNFPGRFSGRQFSNSRSEMNVSTLELGDSALYLCASSSQRGDYNEQFFGPGTRLTVL.

This clonotype was observed many times. With the library built for alpha chains, this beta chain is off target and its frequency is not meaningful. V is TRBV29-1 and J is TRBJ1-1; D not resolved. Trimming removed 2 bases at V and 3 bases at J, with 10 bases between. The CDR3 runs 13 residues. Germline CDR1 reads SQVTM; CDR2 reads ANQGSEA. CDR3 amino acids: CSVEKAKYTEAFF. The CDR3 nucleotides are TGCAGCGTTGAAAAGGCTAAATACACTGAAGCTTTCTTT.

Concerning this clonotype: As an off-target read in a library built for alpha chains, this beta chain has a frequency of little significance. The chain uses TRBV9 and TRBJ2-1; D call uncertain. Germline CDR1 is SGDLS and CDR2 is YYNGEE. This CDR3 region has 16 residues. Trimming cost V 4 bases and J 7 bases, with 21 bases left between them. The CDR3 nucleotides read TGTGCCAGCAGCCCCCCCCCTTCAACTTCCCCGAATGAGCAGTTCTTC. Translation: CASSPPPSTSPNEQFF.

This clonotype qualifies as medium-sized. This beta chain represents an off-target read in a library built for alpha chains; its size is of limited meaning. J is TRBJ2-3 and V is TRBV12-3 or TRBV12-4; D remains unclear. V was trimmed by 7 bases and J by 0 bases, leaving 8 bases between them. The CDR3 loop spans 13 amino acids. The CDR3 reads CASTSISTDTQYF. CDR3 sequence (DNA): TGTGCCAGCACTTCTATTAGCACAGATACGCAGTATTTT.

As regards this clonotype: This beta chain represents an off-target read in a library built for alpha chains; its size is of limited meaning. The V call is TRBV7-3, the J call TRBJ2-1, with D perhaps being TRBD1 or TRBD2 (5 bases each). V was clipped by 2 bases and J by 5 bases, with 13 bases between them. CDR3 size: 15 residues. Germline V gives CDR1 SGHTA, CDR2 FQGTGA. The CDR3 DNA sequence: TGTGCCAGCAGCTTATACGGGGCCCTAGACAATGAGCAGTTCTTC. Its translation is CASSLYGALDNEQFF.

Comment on this clonotype: This beta chain lies outside the target of a library built for alpha chains; its clone size means little. V usage is TRBV21-1 and J usage is TRBJ1-2; the DNA was not compared with TRBD1, the D call given in the table. TRBV21-1 represents a pseudogene. CDR3 size: 12 residues. The CDR3 sequence is CASSAPRNGYTF. The DNA of the CDR3 is TGTGCCAGCAGCGCCCCACGTAACGGCTACACCTTC.

This clonotype came up a few times. Since it is a stray read in a library aimed at alpha chains, this beta chain has a size that is not meaningful. This chain uses TRBV20-1 with TRBJ1-6, with D maybe TRBD1 (6 bases). The germline V gene has CDR1 DFQATT and CDR2 SNEGSKA (reference sequence). CDR3 length: 15 residues. The ends were cut back, 2 bases at V and 8 bases at J, with 16 bases in the middle. The CDR3 nucleotides are TGCAGTGCTAGAAAACACCGGGACATTGATTCACCCCTCCACTTT. Translation: CSARKHRDIDSPLHF.